This T cell receptor beta chain was documented in a study of cytomegalovirus exposure and HLA in healthy donors. About this clone: No antigen is known for it.

Use of 60 Vbeta and 13 Jbeta primers characterized the PCR. As originally analysed: As a later analysis found, there were 82 million or so unique TCR beta chains, of which some 9.9 million were shared. TCRdb keeps only in-frame clones here, not all; method: immunoSEQ multiplex PCR. V and J calls and clone size are given by that table; D and trimming were obtained from the DNA. The sample lists about 150,000 clones; about 61% were seen once. CDR1 is MNHEY and CDR2 is SMNVEV in the germline V gene (reference sequence). Trimming at V came to 2 bases and at J to 3 bases, leaving 3 bases not matched to a gene. The CDR3 extends over 16 amino acids. Study-wide points: Later on, an analysis found that several of the most significant clusters appeared to be linked to common viral pathogens, which included parvovirus B19. Most observed TCR sequences were rare, whereas some public TCRs were detected in many donors. In a later analysis, a missense DCLRE1C variant was linked to TCR beta V- and J-gene trimming.

This TCR was sampled from a woman between 40 and 55 years old in good health and CMV-seronegative. The sample consisted of PBMCs. The chain uses TRBV27 and TRBJ2-1, with 11 nucleotides matching TRBD2. This CDR3 is CASSLLLAGGYNEQFF. CDR3 DNA sequence: TGTGCCAGCAGTTTACTCCTAGCGGGGGGCTACAATGAGCAGTTCTTC.